This T cell receptor (beta chain) came from a study of blood T cell repertoires in COVID-19. Study-level background: PBMCs, B-cell-depleted T cells, or T cells were the source of the cDNA or gDNA that made up the material.

This table comes from immunoSEQ multiplex PCR, and its TCRdb copy is limited to in-frame clones, with some not included. The data contain fewer than 120,000 clones, 65% to 80% of them singletons. The sample was peripheral blood. The TCR originated in a woman aged 60-70 years with acute or convalescent COVID-19.

The CDR3 DNA reads TGCGCCAGCAGCTTGGGGACTAGATCTGCAGAGACCCAGTACTTC. This sequence encodes CASSLGTRSAETQYF. This chain uses TRBV5-1 with TRBJ2-5; 7 bases fit TRBD2. This CDR3 comprises 15 residues. Germline V gene lookup returns CDR1 SGHRS and CDR2 YFSETQ. The V segment lost 0 bases and the J segment 4 bases; nucleotides outside the gene matches: 6.